The rows below give T cell receptor beta chains drawn from one sample of a study of T cell responses to AZD1222 COVID-19 vaccine. This table comes from immunoSEQ multiplex PCR, and its TCRdb copy is limited to in-frame clones, with some not included. Of some 130,000 clones listed, 86% are singletons. Material: peripheral blood, obtained on day 0 of AZD1222 vaccination. These receptors were collected from an adult in good health. Each CDR3 is given with its conserved first and last residue. The D gene is left open where the match is weak. The listing skips clone size in some rows; elsewhere it reads once, few, many or a size class.

D	size	V	J	DNA	CDR3
NA	NA	TRBV5-6	TRBJ1-4	TGTGCCAGCAGCTTGCTCAGGATTGGAGAAAAACTGTTTTTT	CASSLLRIGEKLFF
TRBD1	NA	TRBV3-1/TRBV3-2	TRBJ1-4	TGTGCCAGCAGCAGACAACAGGGGGCGGGAGAAAAACTGTTTTTT	CASSRQQGAGEKLFF
TRBD1	NA	TRBV4-1	TRBJ1-1	TGCGCCAGCAGCCAAGGACAGGGGTCGGCTGAAGCTTTCTTT	CASSQGQGSAEAFF
TRBD1	NA	TRBV5-1	TRBJ2-7	TGCGCCAGCAGTCTCGGGACAGGGGGCTACGAGCAGTACTTC	CASSLGTGGYEQYF
NA	NA	TRBV5-6	TRBJ1-1	TGTGCCAGCAGCCGAGGGACGACTGAAGCTTTCTTT	CASSRGTTEAFF
NA	NA	TRBV6-5	TRBJ1-5	TGTGCCAGCAACAACGCGGGACACTATCAGCCCCAGCATTTT	CASNNAGHYQPQHF
NA	once	TRBV12-3/TRBV12-4	TRBJ1-1	TGTGCCGGAGGGTACGGGCGAGGTGAAGCTTTCTTT	CAGGYGRGEAFF
NA	NA	TRBV7-9	TRBJ1-2	TGTGCCAGCAGACCCGGGGAAGGGCGAGGTGGCTACACCTTC	CASRPGEGRGGYTF
TRBD1	NA	TRBV24-1	TRBJ1-1	TGTGCCACCAGGGACAGGGGTTACACTGAAGCTTTCTTT	CATRDRGYTEAFF
NA	NA	TRBV7-8	TRBJ1-1	TGTGCCAGCAGCTTGGCAGGTGAAGCTTTCTTT	CASSLAGEAFF
NA	NA	TRBV28	TRBJ2-3	TGTGCCAGCAGTTTACAGGGGTCAGATACGCAGTATTTT	CASSLQGSDTQYF
TRBD2	once	TRBV5-6	TRBJ2-7	TGTGCCAGCAGCTTTCCGGGGGACTACGGTGTGCAGTACTTC	CASSFPGDYGVQYF
NA	NA	TRBV5-1	TRBJ1-4	TGCGCCAGCAGCGCCCAGGGTGTAGCTAATGAAAAACTGTTTTTT	CASSAQGVANEKLFF
NA	NA	TRBV5-6	TRBJ1-2	TGTGCCAGCAGCTTGGGGGGGACACATGGCTACACCTTC	CASSLGGTHGYTF
NA	NA	TRBV19	TRBJ2-7	TGTGCCAGTTATCGGGACAAGGCCTACGAGCAGTACTTC	CASYRDKAYEQYF
TRBD1	NA	TRBV6-5	TRBJ1-2	TGTGCCAGCAGTTCCCCCGGGACAGGGTTTAGTGGCACCTTC	CASSSPGTGFSGTF
NA	NA	TRBV12-3/TRBV12-4	TRBJ1-4	TGTGCCAGCAGTTGGACAGAGGTGGGAAAACTGTTTTTT	CASSWTEVGKLFF
NA	few	TRBV24-1	TRBJ1-4	TGTGCCACCAGTGGAACAGGGAGCACTAATGAAAAACTGTTTTTT	CATSGTGSTNEKLFF
NA	few	TRBV6-5	TRBJ1-2	TGTGCCAGCAGCTCCCTCGCGACGGACGGATATGGCTACACCTTC	CASSSLATDGYGYTF
TRBD1	NA	TRBV29-1	TRBJ2-1	TGCAGCGTTACTTCCCGGGACAGGGGAAACAATGAGCAGTTCTTC	CSVTSRDRGNNEQFF
NA	NA	TRBV3-1/TRBV3-2	TRBJ2-1	TGTGCCAGCAGCCCATCTCCGCGGGCCTACAATGAGCAGTTCTTC	CASSPSPRAYNEQFF
TRBD2	NA	TRBV6-2/TRBV6-3	TRBJ2-7	TGTGCCAGCAGTTACAGGAGCGGGGCCGAAAGCCTTCAGTACTTC	CASSYRSGAESLQYF